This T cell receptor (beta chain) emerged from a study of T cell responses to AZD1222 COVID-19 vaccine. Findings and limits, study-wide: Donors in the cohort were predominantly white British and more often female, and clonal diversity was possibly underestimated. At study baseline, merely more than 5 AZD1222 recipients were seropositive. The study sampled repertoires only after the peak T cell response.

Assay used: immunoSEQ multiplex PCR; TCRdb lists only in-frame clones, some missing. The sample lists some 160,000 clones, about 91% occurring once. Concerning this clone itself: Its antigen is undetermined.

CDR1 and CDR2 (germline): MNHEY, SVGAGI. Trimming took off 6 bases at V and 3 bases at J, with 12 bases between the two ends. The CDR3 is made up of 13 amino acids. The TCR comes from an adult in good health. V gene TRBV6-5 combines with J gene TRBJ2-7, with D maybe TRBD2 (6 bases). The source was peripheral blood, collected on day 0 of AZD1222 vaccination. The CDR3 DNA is TGTGCCAGCAGCCCCGGGACTTACTACGAGCAGTACTTC. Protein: CASSPGTYYEQYF.